These T cell receptor beta chains were read from a single sample in a study of tumor-infiltrating lymphocytes in primary liver carcinoma. TCRdb independently ran MiXCR on the multiplex PCR reads; one entry per CDR3 protein. The profile shows around 120,000 distinct CDR3 sequences, around two thirds of them singletons. The source material was liver tumor tissue from sampling region 1. These receptors came from a woman aged 60-75 years with primary liver carcinoma and hepatitis B virus infection. The CDR3 runs from the conserved cysteine through the conserved F or W. A D gene is named only where the DNA matches it firmly. The size entry is marked missing in some rows and otherwise reads once, few, many or a size class.

size: -; D: -; V: TRBV11-1; J: TRBJ2-5; CDR3: CTWSLGLDASLETQYF; DNA: TGTACCTGGAGCTTAGGATTGGACGCCTCACTAGAGACCCAGTACTTC
size: -; D: TRBD2; V: TRBV2; J: TRBJ2-3; CDR3: CASSEGTSVSTDTQYF; DNA: TGTGCCAGCAGTGAAGGCACTAGCGTAAGCACAGATACGCAGTATTTT
size: -; D: TRBD2; V: TRBV11-3; J: TRBJ2-5; CDR3: CASSFSGFQETQYF; DNA: TGTGCCAGCAGCTTTAGCGGGTTCCAAGAGACCCAGTACTTC
size: -; D: TRBD2; V: TRBV14; J: TRBJ2-7; CDR3: CASSLGLAGSYEQYF; DNA: TGTGCCAGCAGCCTTGGACTAGCGGGGTCCTACGAGCAGTACTTC
size: -; D: TRBD2; V: TRBV7-8; J: TRBJ2-5; CDR3: CASSQGTSGSSETQYF; DNA: TGTGCCAGCAGCCAAGGGACTAGCGGGAGTTCAGAGACCCAGTACTTC
size: -; D: -; V: TRBV5-5; J: TRBJ1-5; CDR3: CASGFGSAGNQPQLF; DNA: TGTGCCAGCGGCTTTGGGTCGGCGGGAAATCAGCCCCAGCTTTTT
size: -; D: TRBD2; V: TRBV11-2; J: TRBJ2-3; CDR3: CASSSGLAGSDTQYF; DNA: TGTGCCAGCAGCTCGGGACTAGCGGGGTCAGATACACAGTATTTT
size: few; D: -; V: TRBV6-6; J: TRBJ2-6; CDR3: CASRRVTGSGANVLSF; DNA: TGTGCCAGCAGACGGGTGACCGGTTCTGGGGCCAACGTCCTGTCTTTC
size: -; D: TRBD1; V: TRBV11-2; J: TRBJ2-7; CDR3: CARSRDRVGHEQYF; DNA: TGTGCCAGAAGTCGGGACAGGGTAGGGCACGAGCAGTACTTC
size: -; D: TRBD1; V: TRBV7-9; J: TRBJ1-4; CDR3: CASSTRDRATNEKLFF; DNA: TGTGCCAGCAGCACACGGGACAGGGCCACTAATGAAAAACTGTTTTTT
size: -; D: -; V: TRBV18; J: TRBJ2-2; CDR3: CASSPERAGELFF; DNA: TGTGCCAGCTCACCTGAACGGGCCGGGGAGCTGTTTTTT
size: -; D: -; V: TRBV28; J: TRBJ2-5; CDR3: CASSKQGLWETQYF; DNA: TGTGCCAGCAGTAAGCAGGGGTTATGGGAGACCCAGTACTTC
size: few; D: TRBD1; V: TRBV28; J: TRBJ2-7; CDR3: CASSLILGQGTLSYEQYF; DNA: TGTGCCAGCAGTTTAATATTGGGACAGGGGACCCTCTCCTACGAGCAGTACTTC
size: -; D: -; V: TRBV11-1; J: TRBJ2-7; CDR3: CANSPRTDYEQYF; DNA: TGTGCCAACAGCCCAAGGACGGACTACGAACAGTACTTC
size: -; D: TRBD1; V: TRBV29-1; J: TRBJ2-7; CDR3: CSAGRDREGYEKYF; DNA: TGCAGCGCCGGAAGGGACAGGGAGGGCTACGAGAAGTACTTC
size: -; D: -; V: TRBV11-2; J: TRBJ2-4; CDR3: CASSLEPASQTIQYF; DNA: TGTGCCAGCAGCTTAGAACCAGCTAGCCAGACCATTCAGTACTTC
size: -; D: -; V: TRBV5-8; J: TRBJ2-1; CDR3: CASNISGSSSYNEQFF; DNA: TGTGCCAGCAACATTAGTGGGTCGAGCTCCTACAATGAGCAGTTCTTC
size: -; D: -; V: TRBV11-2; J: TRBJ2-3; CDR3: CASSLGRGDSQYF; DNA: TGTGCCAGCAGCTTAGGTCGAGGAGATTCACAGTATTTT
size: -; D: -; V: TRBV11-2; J: TRBJ1-1; CDR3: CASRGRLNTEAFF; DNA: TGTGCTAGCAGAGGACGGTTGAACACTGAAGCTTTCTTT
size: -; D: -; V: TRBV11-2; J: TRBJ2-2; CDR3: CASSFSGGELVF; DNA: TGTGCCAGCAGCTTCTCGGGCGGGGAGCTGGTTTTC
size: -; D: TRBD1; V: TRBV28; J: TRBJ2-7; CDR3: CASSIWTGGRLEEQYF; DNA: TGTGCCAGCAGTATATGGACAGGGGGCCGTCTGGAGGAGCAGTACTTC
size: -; D: -; V: TRBV5-1; J: TRBJ2-1; CDR3: CASSLEFAIYNEQFF; DNA: TGCGCCAGCAGCCTCGAATTTGCGATCTACAATGAGCAGTTCTTC
size: once; D: -; V: TRBV4-1; J: TRBJ2-7; CDR3: CASSQVSSGEQYF; DNA: TGCGCAAGCAGCCAAGTATCGTCGGGCGAGCAGTACTTC
size: -; D: -; V: TRBV7-3; J: TRBJ2-2; CDR3: CVSSSPNTGELFF; DNA: TGTGTCAGCAGCTCTCCGAACACCGGGGAGCTGTTTTTT
size: -; D: -; V: TRBV16; J: TRBJ1-1; CDR3: CASSQWNTEAFF; DNA: TGTGCGAGCAGCCAGTGGAACACTGAAGCTTTCTTT
size: -; D: TRBD1; V: TRBV29-1; J: TRBJ2-7; CDR3: CGVRDRDSYEQYF; DNA: TGCGGCGTCCGAGACAGGGATTCCTACGAGCAGTACTTC
size: -; D: TRBD2; V: TRBV20-1; J: TRBJ2-1; CDR3: CSPRGSGITYNEQFF; DNA: TGCAGTCCCCGAGGGAGCGGGATAACCTACAATGAGCAGTTCTTC
size: -; D: TRBD1; V: TRBV7-9; J: TRBJ2-1; CDR3: CASSLGWTGIGEQFF; DNA: TGTGCCAGCAGCTTAGGCTGGACAGGGATTGGTGAGCAGTTCTTC
size: -; D: TRBD2; V: TRBV29-1; J: TRBJ2-3; CDR3: CSVEGGRATDTLYF; DNA: TGCAGCGTTGAGGGCGGGAGGGCCACAGATACGCTGTATTTC